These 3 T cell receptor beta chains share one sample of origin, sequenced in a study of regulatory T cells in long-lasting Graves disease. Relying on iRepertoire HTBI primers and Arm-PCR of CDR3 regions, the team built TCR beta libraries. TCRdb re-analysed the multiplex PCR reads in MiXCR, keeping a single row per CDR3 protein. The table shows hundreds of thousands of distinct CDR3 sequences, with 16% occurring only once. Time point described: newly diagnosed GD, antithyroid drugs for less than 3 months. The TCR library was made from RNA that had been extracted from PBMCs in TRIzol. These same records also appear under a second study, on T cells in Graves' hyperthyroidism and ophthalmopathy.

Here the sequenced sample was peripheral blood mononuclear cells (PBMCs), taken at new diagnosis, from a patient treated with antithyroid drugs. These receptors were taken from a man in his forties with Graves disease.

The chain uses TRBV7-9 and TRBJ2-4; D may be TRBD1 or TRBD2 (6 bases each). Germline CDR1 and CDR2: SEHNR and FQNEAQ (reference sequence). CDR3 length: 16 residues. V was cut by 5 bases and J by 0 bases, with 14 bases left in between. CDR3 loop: CASSTHEGGAKNIQYF. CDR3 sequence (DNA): TGTGCCAGCAGCACCCATGAGGGGGGAGCCAAAAACATTCAGTACTTC.

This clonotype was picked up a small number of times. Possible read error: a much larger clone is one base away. The CDR3 coding sequence is TGTGCCAGCAGTTCCGTTCTAGCGGTCTACGAGCAGCACTTC. The encoded protein is CASSSVLAVYEQHF. This chain connects TRBV28 to TRBJ2-7; TRBD2 agrees at 7 bases. Germline loops: CDR1 MDHEN, CDR2 SYDVKM. This CDR3 region has 14 residues. The full variable domain, in which reference TRBV28 and TRBJ2-7 provide the parts outside the CDR3, is DVKVTQSSRYLVKRTGEKVFLECVQDMDHENMFWYRQDPGLGLRLIYFSYDVKMKEKGDIPEGYSVSREKKERFSLILESASTNQTSMYLCASSSVLAVYEQHFGPGTRLTVT.

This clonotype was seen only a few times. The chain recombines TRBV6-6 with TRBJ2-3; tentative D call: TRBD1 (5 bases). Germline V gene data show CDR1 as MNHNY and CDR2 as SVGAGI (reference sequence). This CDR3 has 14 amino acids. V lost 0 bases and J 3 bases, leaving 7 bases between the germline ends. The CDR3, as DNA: TGTGCCAGCAGTTACTCGCCAGGGACAGATACGCAGTATTTT. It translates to CASSYSPGTDTQYF.